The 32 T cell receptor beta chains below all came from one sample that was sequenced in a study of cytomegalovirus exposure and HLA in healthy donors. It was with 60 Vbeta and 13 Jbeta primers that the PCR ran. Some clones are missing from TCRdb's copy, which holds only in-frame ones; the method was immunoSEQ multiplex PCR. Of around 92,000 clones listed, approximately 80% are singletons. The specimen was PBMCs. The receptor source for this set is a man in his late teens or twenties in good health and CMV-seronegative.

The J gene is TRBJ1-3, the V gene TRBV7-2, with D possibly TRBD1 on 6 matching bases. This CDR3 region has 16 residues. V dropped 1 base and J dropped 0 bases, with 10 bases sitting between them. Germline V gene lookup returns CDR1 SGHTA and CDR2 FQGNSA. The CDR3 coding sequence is TGTGCCAGCAGCTTAGGGACAGACACCTCTGGAAACACCATATATTTT. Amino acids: CASSLGTDTSGNTIYF.

The DNA of the CDR3 is TGTGCCAGCAGCGCTACCGGACAGACTAGCACAGATACGCAGTATTTT. Translated, it gives CASSATGQTSTDTQYF. This sequence joins TRBV9 and TRBJ2-3; perhaps TRBD1 as D (6 bases). The V gene's germline CDR1 is SGDLS and CDR2 YYNGEE. This CDR3 has 16 amino acids. Trimming pared 3 bases from V and 0 bases from J, leaving 14 bases between.

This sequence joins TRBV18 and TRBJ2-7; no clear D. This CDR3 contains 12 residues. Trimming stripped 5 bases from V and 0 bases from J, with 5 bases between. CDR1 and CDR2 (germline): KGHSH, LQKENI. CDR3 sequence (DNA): TGTGCCAGCTCATCGAGCTCCTACGAGCAGTACTTC. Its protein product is CASSSSSYEQYF.

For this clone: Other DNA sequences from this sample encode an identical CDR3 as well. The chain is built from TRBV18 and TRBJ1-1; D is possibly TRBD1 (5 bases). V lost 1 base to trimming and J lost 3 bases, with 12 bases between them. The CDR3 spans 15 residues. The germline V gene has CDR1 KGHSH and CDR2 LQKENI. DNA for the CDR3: TGTGCCAGCTCACCACGGGGGGGAGAGGACACTGAAGCTTTCTTT. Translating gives CASSPRGGEDTEAFF.

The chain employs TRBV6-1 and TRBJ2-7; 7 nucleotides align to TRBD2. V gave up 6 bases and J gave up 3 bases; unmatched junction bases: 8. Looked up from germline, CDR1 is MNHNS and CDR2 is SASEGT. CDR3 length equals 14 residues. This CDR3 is CASRGGQLLYEQYF. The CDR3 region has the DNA TGTGCCAGCAGGGGAGGGCAGCTTCTCTACGAGCAGTACTTC.

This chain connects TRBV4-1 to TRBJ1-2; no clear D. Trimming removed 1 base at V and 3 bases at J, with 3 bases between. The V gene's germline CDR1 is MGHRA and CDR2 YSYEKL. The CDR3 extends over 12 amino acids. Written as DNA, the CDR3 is TGCGCCAGCAGCCAAGTCGACTATGGCTACACCTTC. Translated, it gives CASSQVDYGYTF.

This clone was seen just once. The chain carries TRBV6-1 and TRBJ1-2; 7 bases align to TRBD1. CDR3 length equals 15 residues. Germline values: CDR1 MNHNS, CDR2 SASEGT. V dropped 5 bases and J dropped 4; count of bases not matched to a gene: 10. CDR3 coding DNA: TGTGCCAGCAGTTGGGACAGCGGCAGAACCTATGGCTACACCTTC. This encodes CASSWDSGRTYGYTF.

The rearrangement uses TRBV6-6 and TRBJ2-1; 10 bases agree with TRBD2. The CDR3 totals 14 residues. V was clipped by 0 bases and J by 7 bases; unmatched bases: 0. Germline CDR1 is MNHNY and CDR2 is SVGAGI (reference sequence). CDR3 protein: CASSYSAGGNEQFF. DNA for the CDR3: TGTGCCAGCAGTTACTCAGCGGGGGGGAATGAGCAGTTCTTC.

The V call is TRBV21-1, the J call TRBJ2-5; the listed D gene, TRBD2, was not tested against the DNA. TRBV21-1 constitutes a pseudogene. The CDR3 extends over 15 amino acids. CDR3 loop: CASTPLADWGETQYF. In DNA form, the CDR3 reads TGTGCCAGTACCCCTCTAGCGGACTGGGGGGAGACCCAGTACTTC.

The CDR3 loop is CASSLDSRRYRSGATYEQYF. In nucleotides, the CDR3 is TGTGCCAGCAGCTTAGATTCTCGGCGTTACAGGTCAGGGGCCACCTACGAGCAGTACTTC. This chain joins TRBV11-2 and TRBJ2-7; possible D gene TRBD1, 6 bases. V was clipped by 0 bases and J by 2 bases, with 26 bases between them. This CDR3 is built from 20 residues. Germline lookup yields CDR1 SGHAT and CDR2 FQNNGV.

This CDR3 is CASSLLNEQFF. CDR3 DNA sequence: TGCGCCAGCAGCTTACTCAATGAGCAGTTCTTC. V and J are TRBV5-1 and TRBJ2-1, with D uncertain. CDR1 is SGHRS, CDR2 YFSETQ, per germline. The CDR3 consists of 11 residues. V was trimmed by 2 bases and J by 6 bases, leaving 3 bases between them.

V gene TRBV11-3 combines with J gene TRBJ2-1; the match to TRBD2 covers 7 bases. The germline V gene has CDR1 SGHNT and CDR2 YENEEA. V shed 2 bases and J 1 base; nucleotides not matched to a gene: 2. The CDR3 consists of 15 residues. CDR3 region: CASSLSGGSYNEQFF. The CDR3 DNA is TGTGCCAGCAGCTTATCCGGGGGGTCCTACAATGAGCAGTTCTTC.

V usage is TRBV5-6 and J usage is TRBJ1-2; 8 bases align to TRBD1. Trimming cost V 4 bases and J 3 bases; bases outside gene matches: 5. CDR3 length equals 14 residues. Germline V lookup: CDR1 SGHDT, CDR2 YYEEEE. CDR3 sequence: CASSINRGDYGYTF. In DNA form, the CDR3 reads TGTGCCAGCAGCATAAACAGGGGGGACTATGGCTACACCTTC.

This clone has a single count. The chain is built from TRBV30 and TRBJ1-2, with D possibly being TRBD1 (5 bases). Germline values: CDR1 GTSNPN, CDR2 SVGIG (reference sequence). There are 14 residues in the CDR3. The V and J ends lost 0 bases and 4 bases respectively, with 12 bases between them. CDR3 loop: CAWSVAGRGYGYTF. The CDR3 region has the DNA TGTGCCTGGAGTGTGGCAGGGAGGGGCTATGGCTACACCTTC. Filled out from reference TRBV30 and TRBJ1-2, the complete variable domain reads SQTIHQWPATLVQPVGSPLSLECTVEGTSNPNLYWYRQAAGRGLQLLFYSVGIGQISSEVPQNLSASRPQDRQFILSSKKLLLSDSGFYLCAWSVAGRGYGYTFGSGTRLTVV.

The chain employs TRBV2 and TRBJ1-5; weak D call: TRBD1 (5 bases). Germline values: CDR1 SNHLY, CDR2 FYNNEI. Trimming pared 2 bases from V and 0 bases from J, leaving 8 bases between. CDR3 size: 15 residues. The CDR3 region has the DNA TGTGCCAGCAGTGAATACAGGTATAGCAATCAGCCCCAGCATTTT. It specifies CASSEYRYSNQPQHF.

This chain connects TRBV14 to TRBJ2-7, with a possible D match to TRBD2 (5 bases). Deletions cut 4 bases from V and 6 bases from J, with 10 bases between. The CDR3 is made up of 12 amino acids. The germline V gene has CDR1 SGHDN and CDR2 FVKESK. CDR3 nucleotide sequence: TGTGCCAGCAGCCGCTCCGGGATCGAGCAGTACTTC. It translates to CASSRSGIEQYF.

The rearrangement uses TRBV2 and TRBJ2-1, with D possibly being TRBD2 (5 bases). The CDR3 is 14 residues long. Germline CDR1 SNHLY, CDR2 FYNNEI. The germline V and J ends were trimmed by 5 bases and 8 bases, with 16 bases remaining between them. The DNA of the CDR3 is TGTGCCAGCAGTCTCCTGGGCGGAGGCTATGAGCAGTTCTTC. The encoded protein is CASSLLGGGYEQFF.

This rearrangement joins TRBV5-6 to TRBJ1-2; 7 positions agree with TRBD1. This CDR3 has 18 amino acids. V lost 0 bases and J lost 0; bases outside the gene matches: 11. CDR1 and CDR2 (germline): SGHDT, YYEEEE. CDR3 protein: CASSLERGGETSNYGYTF. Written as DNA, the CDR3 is TGTGCCAGCAGCTTGGAGAGAGGGGGCGAAACCTCTAACTATGGCTACACCTTC.

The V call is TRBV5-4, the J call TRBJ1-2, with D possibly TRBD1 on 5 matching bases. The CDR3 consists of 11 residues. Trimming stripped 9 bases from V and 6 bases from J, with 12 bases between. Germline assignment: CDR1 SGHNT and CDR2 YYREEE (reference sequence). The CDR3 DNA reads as TGTGCCACTCCCTCGGGGGATGGCTACACCTTC. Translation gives CATPSGDGYTF.

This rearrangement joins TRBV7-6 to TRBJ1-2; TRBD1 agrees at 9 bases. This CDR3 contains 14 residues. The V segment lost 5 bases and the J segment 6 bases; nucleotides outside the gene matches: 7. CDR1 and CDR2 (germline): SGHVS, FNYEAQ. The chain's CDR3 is CASSLTGTGHGYTF. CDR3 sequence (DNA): TGTGCCAGCAGCCTTACCGGGACAGGGCATGGCTACACCTTC.

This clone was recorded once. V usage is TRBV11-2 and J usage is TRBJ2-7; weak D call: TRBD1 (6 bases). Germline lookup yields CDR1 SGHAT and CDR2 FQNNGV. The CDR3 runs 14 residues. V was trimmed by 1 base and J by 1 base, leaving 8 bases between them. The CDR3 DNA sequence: TGTGCCAGCAGCTTAGTGCAGGGGTCCTACGAGCAGTACTTC. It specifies CASSLVQGSYEQYF.

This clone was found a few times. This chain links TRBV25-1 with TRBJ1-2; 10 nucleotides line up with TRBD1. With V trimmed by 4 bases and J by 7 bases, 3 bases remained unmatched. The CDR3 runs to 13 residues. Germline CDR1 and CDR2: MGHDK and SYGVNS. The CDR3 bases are TGTGCCAGCAGTGTCGGACAGGGGGGTGGCTACACCTTC. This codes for CASSVGQGGGYTF.

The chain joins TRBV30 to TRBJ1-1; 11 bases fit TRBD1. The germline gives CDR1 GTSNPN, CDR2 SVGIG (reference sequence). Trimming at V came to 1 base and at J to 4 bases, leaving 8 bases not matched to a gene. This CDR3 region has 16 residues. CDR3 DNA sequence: TGTGCCTGGAGTGACGGACAGGGGGCTGGCGGCACTGAAGCTTTCTTT. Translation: CAWSDGQGAGGTEAFF.

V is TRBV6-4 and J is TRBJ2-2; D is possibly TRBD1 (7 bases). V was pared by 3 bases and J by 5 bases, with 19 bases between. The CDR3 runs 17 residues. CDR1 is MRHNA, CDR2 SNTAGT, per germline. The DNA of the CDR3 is TGTGCCAGCAGTGATTTCGCGACAGGGAGGTGGACCGGGGAGCTGTTTTTT. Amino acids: CASSDFATGRWTGELFF.

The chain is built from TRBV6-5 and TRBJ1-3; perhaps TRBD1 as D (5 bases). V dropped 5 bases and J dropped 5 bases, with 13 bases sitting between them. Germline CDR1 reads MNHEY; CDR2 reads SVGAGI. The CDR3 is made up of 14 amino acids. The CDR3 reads CASSEEADRNTIYF. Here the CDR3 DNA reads TGTGCCAGCAGTGAAGAGGCGGACAGAAACACCATATATTTT.

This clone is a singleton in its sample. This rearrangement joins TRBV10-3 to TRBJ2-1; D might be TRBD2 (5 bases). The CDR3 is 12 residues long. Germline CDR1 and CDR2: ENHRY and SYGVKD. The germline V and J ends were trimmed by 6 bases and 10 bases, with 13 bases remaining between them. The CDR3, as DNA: TGTGCCATCAGGGCCGGACTGGAGGAGCAGTTCTTC. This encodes CAIRAGLEEQFF.

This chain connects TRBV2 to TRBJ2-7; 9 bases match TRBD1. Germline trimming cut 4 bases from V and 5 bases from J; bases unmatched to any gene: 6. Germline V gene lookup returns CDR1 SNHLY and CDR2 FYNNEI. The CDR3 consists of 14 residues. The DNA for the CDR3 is TGTGCCAGCAGTGGAGACAGGGGGAGAAACGAGCAGTACTTC. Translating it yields CASSGDRGRNEQYF.

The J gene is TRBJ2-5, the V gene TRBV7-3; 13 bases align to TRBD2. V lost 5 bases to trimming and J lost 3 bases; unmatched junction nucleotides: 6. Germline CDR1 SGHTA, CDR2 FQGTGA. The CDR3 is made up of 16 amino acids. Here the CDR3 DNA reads TGTGCCAGCAGCCTCGGACTAGCGGGGGCTAAAGAGACCCAGTACTTC. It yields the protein CASSLGLAGAKETQYF.

CDR3 nucleotide sequence: TGTGCCAGCAGTTACTCGGGGAGGATGAACACTGAAGCTTTCTTT. It yields the protein CASSYSGRMNTEAFF. The rearrangement joins TRBV6-5 to TRBJ1-1; the D is unclear. V lost 0 bases to trimming and J lost 0 bases, with 8 bases between them. Germline-derived CDR1 and CDR2 are MNHEY and SVGAGI. The CDR3 consists of 15 residues.

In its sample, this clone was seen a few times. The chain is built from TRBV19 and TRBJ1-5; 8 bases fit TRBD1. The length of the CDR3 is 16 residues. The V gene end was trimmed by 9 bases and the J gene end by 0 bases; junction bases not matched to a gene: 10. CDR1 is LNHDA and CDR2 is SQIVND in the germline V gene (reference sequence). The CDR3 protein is CASHITGGPSNQPQHF. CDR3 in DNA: TGTGCCAGCCACATAACAGGGGGTCCTAGCAATCAGCCCCAGCATTTT.

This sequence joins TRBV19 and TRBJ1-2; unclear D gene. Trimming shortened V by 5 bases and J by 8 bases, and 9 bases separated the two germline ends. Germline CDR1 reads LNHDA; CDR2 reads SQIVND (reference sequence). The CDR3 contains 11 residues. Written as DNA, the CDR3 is TGTGCCAGTAGTTTTGGAGACGGCTACACCTTC. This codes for CASSFGDGYTF.

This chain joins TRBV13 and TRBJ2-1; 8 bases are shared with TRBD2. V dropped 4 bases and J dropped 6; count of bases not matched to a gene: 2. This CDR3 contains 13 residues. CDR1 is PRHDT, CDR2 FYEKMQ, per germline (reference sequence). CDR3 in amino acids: CASSSGTSNEQFF. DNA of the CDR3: TGTGCCAGCAGCTCCGGGACTAGCAATGAGCAGTTCTTC.